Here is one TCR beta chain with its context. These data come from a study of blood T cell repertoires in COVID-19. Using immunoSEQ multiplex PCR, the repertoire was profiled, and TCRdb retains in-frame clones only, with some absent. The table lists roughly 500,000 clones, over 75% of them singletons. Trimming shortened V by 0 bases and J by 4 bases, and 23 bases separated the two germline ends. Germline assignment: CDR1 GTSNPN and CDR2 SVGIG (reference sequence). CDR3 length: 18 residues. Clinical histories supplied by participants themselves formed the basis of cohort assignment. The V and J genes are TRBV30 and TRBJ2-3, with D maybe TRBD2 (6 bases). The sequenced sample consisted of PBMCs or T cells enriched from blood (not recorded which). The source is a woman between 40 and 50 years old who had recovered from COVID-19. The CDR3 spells CAWSVQFLGEDQSDTQYF. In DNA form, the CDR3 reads TGTGCCTGGAGTGTACAGTTTTTGGGGGAGGACCAATCAGATACGCAGTATTTT.